These 31 T cell receptor beta chains came from one sample sequenced in a study of shared clonotypes between healthy human individuals. This table comes from immunoSEQ multiplex PCR, and its TCRdb copy is limited to in-frame clones, with some not included. Of a few million clones in the sample, more than 90% were seen once. Material for sequencing was naive CD4+ T cells sorted from blood. Regarding subset: CD45RA+ positively selected. These receptor sequences come from a man younger than 30 in good health.

The chain joins TRBV9 to TRBJ1-4; D gene uncertain. This CDR3 comprises 14 residues. CDR1 is SGDLS, CDR2 YYNGEE, per germline. V was shortened by 0 bases and J by 7 bases, with 10 bases between the two germline ends. The CDR3 loop is CASSVDLGSEKLFF. CDR3 in DNA: TGTGCCAGCAGCGTAGATTTAGGGAGTGAAAAACTGTTTTTT.

The chain couples TRBV11-3 to TRBJ2-3, with 7 bases that match TRBD2. The germline V gene has CDR1 SGHNT and CDR2 YENEEA. The V gene end was trimmed by 0 bases and the J gene end by 3 bases; junction bases not matched to a gene: 3. This CDR3 spans 15 amino acids. The CDR3 region is CASSLEAGLTDTQYF. In DNA form, the CDR3 reads TGTGCCAGCAGCTTAGAAGCGGGACTGACAGATACGCAGTATTTT.

The genes are TRBV6-5 and TRBJ1-2; 12 bases align to TRBD1. The CDR3 is 13 residues long. Germline V lookup: CDR1 MNHEY, CDR2 SVGAGI. The J segment lost 8 bases and the V segment lost 8 bases, leaving 6 bases of the junction unmatched. The CDR3 is CASGGTGGRGYTF. For the CDR3, the DNA is TGTGCCAGCGGTGGGACAGGGGGCAGAGGCTACACCTTC.

The V and J genes are TRBV6-4 and TRBJ2-3; D may be TRBD1 or TRBD2 (6 bases each). The V end lost 9 bases, the J end lost 6 bases, and 13 bases lay between the germline ends. CDR1 MRHNA and CDR2 SNTAGT come from the germline V gene. The CDR3 runs to 12 residues. DNA for the CDR3: TGTGCCAGGATGGGGGGCCGGGATACGCAGTATTTT. As protein: CARMGGRDTQYF.

V usage is TRBV2 and J usage is TRBJ1-6, with 9 bases aligning to TRBD1. From germline, CDR1 is SNHLY and CDR2 FYNNEI. There are 14 residues in the CDR3. Trimming removed 7 bases from V and 5 bases from J; junction bases left unmatched: 3. The chain's CDR3 is CASKRDRDNSPLHF. CDR3 in DNA: TGTGCCAGCAAGAGGGACAGGGATAATTCACCCCTCCACTTT.

This clone was picked up a small number of times. Other DNA sequences in this sample translate to the same CDR3. The chain employs TRBV6-6 and TRBJ1-5, with TRBD1 matching over 9 bases. The CDR3 is made up of 15 amino acids. Germline V CDR1 and CDR2: MNHNY, SVGAGI (reference sequence). The V gene end was trimmed by 6 bases and the J gene end by 1 base; junction bases not matched to a gene: 4. The CDR3 loop is CASSRTGASNQPQHF. CDR3 nucleotides: TGTGCCAGCAGCCGGACAGGGGCCAGCAATCAGCCCCAGCATTTT.

The V call is TRBV5-1, the J call TRBJ2-1; no clear D gene. V was cut by 2 bases and J by 5 bases, with 11 bases left in between. CDR3 length: 14 residues. Germline V lookup: CDR1 SGHRS, CDR2 YFSETQ. CDR3 in DNA: TGCGCCAGCAGCTTTTTCGGAACCAACAATGAGCAGTTCTTC. Protein sequence: CASSFFGTNNEQFF.

The V call is TRBV5-1, the J call TRBJ2-2, with 7 bases that match TRBD2. Germline trimming cut 4 bases from V and 6 bases from J; bases unmatched to any gene: 12. The CDR3 loop spans 16 amino acids. The V gene's germline CDR1 is SGHRS and CDR2 YFSETQ. CDR3 sequence (DNA): TGCGCCAGCAGCCCGGGGGGTTTCGTCGGGTCCGGGGAGCTGTTTTTT. Translation gives CASSPGGFVGSGELFF.

This clone was counted once. V and J are TRBV28 and TRBJ1-2, with D possibly being TRBD1 (5 bases). The V end was cut by 7 bases, the J end by 2 bases, with 26 bases between. CDR1 and CDR2 from the germline V gene are MDHEN and SYDVKM. This CDR3 is built from 18 residues. CDR3 amino acids: CASTAGGTWGHSNYGYTF. Here the CDR3 DNA reads TGTGCCAGCACCGCTGGGGGGACCTGGGGCCATTCGAACTATGGCTACACCTTC.

This chain uses TRBV5-4 with TRBJ2-7; D may correspond to TRBD1 or TRBD2 (5 bases each). The CDR3 sequence is 16 residues long. The V gene's germline CDR1 is SGHNT and CDR2 YYREEE (reference sequence). V dropped 2 bases and J dropped 2 bases, with 17 bases sitting between them. CDR3 DNA sequence: TGTGCCAGCAGCTTTTCCCCGGGGAAGGGGACCTACGAGCAGTACTTC. It yields the protein CASSFSPGKGTYEQYF.

This clone was detected once. The rearrangement uses TRBV28 and TRBJ1-2, with TRBD1 matching over 11 bases. Per the germline V gene, CDR1 is MDHEN and CDR2 is SYDVKM. This CDR3 has 16 residues. V shed 7 bases and J 2 bases; nucleotides not matched to a gene: 9. The CDR3 DNA is TGTGCCAGCAACCCGGACAGGGGGCGCGAGAACTATGGCTACACCTTC. The encoded protein is CASNPDRGRENYGYTF.

Remarks on this clone: This sample includes further DNA sequences coding for the same CDR3. The V gene is TRBV5-1, the J gene TRBJ2-1; 7 bases align to TRBD2. Germline loops: CDR1 SGHRS, CDR2 YFSETQ. This CDR3 contains 15 residues. Losses at the gene ends were 1 base for V and 0 bases for J; bases not matched to a gene: 1. The CDR3 spells CASSLSGGSYNEQFF. The CDR3 coding sequence is TGCGCCAGCAGCTTGTCGGGAGGCTCCTACAATGAGCAGTTCTTC. Complete variable domain (other parts from reference TRBV5-1 and TRBJ2-1): KAGVTQTPRYLIKTRGQQVTLSCSPISGHRSVSWYQQTPGQGLQFLFEYFSETQRNKGNFPGRFSGRQFSNSRSEMNVSTLELGDSALYLCASSLSGGSYNEQFFGPGTRLTVL.

The chain joins TRBV28 to TRBJ2-7; 7 bases align to TRBD1. Trimming cost V 7 bases and J 2 bases; bases outside gene matches: 8. The CDR3 covers 14 residues. Looked up from germline, CDR1 is MDHEN and CDR2 is SYDVKM. In nucleotides, the CDR3 is TGTGCCAGCACCCCCCCTCAGGGGGCCTACGAGCAGTACTTC. As protein: CASTPPQGAYEQYF.

The gene calls are TRBV28 and TRBJ2-7; 8 nucleotides match TRBD1. V was clipped by 3 bases and J by 4 bases; unmatched bases: 8. This CDR3 is built from 15 residues. Germline V lookup: CDR1 MDHEN, CDR2 SYDVKM. The CDR3 here is CASSFHRGLKYEQYF. CDR3 sequence (DNA): TGTGCCAGCAGTTTCCACAGGGGGTTGAAATACGAGCAGTACTTC.

About this clone itself: Distinct nucleotide sequences in the sample also encode this CDR3. The chain has TRBV4-3 and TRBJ2-7; a weak D match, TRBD1 (5 bases). Germline loops: CDR1 LGHNA, CDR2 YSLEER. Deletions cut 0 bases from V and 4 bases from J, with 10 bases between. The CDR3 consists of 14 residues. The DNA for the CDR3 is TGCGCCAGCAGCCAAGAAACAGGTCCGTACGAGCAGTACTTC. Amino acids: CASSQETGPYEQYF.

In DNA form, the CDR3 reads TGTGCTAGTGGTCCTAGCAGGGTAGCCCATTTATCCTATGGCTACACCTTC. Translation: CASGPSRVAHLSYGYTF. The genes are TRBV12-5 and TRBJ1-2; possibly TRBD1 for D (5 bases). The germline CDR1 and CDR2 sequences are LGHNT and FRNRAP. This CDR3 region has 17 residues. The V and J ends lost 5 bases and 4 bases respectively, with 23 bases between them.

The sample holds one count of this clone. This chain links TRBV9 with TRBJ2-2; D is possibly TRBD1 (5 bases). The V gene's germline CDR1 is SGDLS and CDR2 YYNGEE. The CDR3 has 16 residues. Trimming shortened V by 3 bases and J by 7 bases, and 19 bases separated the two germline ends. CDR3 nucleotide sequence: TGTGCCAGCAGCGCAAAGACTTGGGGCATAGGCGGGGAGCTGTTTTTT. It yields the protein CASSAKTWGIGGELFF.

The J gene is TRBJ1-5, the V gene TRBV28; the D gene is possibly TRBD1 (6 bases). The germline V gene has CDR1 MDHEN and CDR2 SYDVKM. This CDR3 is built from 14 residues. Trimming cost V 3 bases and J 6 bases, with 12 bases left between them. CDR3 in DNA: TGTGCCAGCAGTTTTCAGGGGTTGAGTCAGCCCCAGCATTTT. Translated, it gives CASSFQGLSQPQHF. The full variable domain, rest sourced from reference TRBV28 and TRBJ1-5, is DVKVTQSSRYLVKRTGEKVFLECVQDMDHENMFWYRQDPGLGLRLIYFSYDVKMKEKGDIPEGYSVSREKKERFSLILESASTNQTSMYLCASSFQGLSQPQHFGDGTRLSIL.

V gene TRBV7-2 combines with J gene TRBJ2-7; D call uncertain. CDR3 length: 14 amino acids. CDR1 is SGHTA and CDR2 is FQGNSA in the germline V gene. The germline V and J ends were trimmed by 5 bases and 4 bases, with 15 bases remaining between them. The CDR3 reads CASSPTSGLYEQYF. In DNA, the CDR3 is TGTGCCAGCAGCCCTACCAGTGGATTGTACGAGCAGTACTTC. The complete variable domain, with remaining parts taken from reference TRBV7-2 and TRBJ2-7, reads GAGVSQSPSNKVTEKGKDVELRCDPISGHTALYWYRQSLGQGLEFLIYFQGNSAPDKSGLPSDRFSAERTGGSVSTLTIQRTQQEDSAVYLCASSPTSGLYEQYFGPGTRLTVT.

V is TRBV10-3 and J is TRBJ1-3, with 7 bases that match TRBD1. V was clipped by 6 bases and J by 9 bases; unmatched bases: 14. Per germline, CDR1 ENHRY and CDR2 SYGVKD. This CDR3 has 15 amino acids. The CDR3 coding sequence is TGTGCCATCAGGGATACGGGGCAGGGGGGTTGCACCATATATTTT. Its translation is CAIRDTGQGGCTIYF.

The chain combines TRBV18 with TRBJ2-2; perhaps TRBD1 as D (6 bases). Between the trimmed V and J ends, which lost 4 bases and 3 bases, there was a span of 18 bases. The CDR3 has 17 amino acids. Germline V gene lookup returns CDR1 KGHSH and CDR2 LQKENI. The CDR3 nucleotides read TGTGCCAGCTCACGACCATCGGACAGACCTTACACCGGGGAGCTGTTTTTT. Translation: CASSRPSDRPYTGELFF.

The chain carries TRBV30 and TRBJ2-7; TRBD1 matches 8 bases. The V segment lost 4 bases and the J segment 0 bases; nucleotides outside the gene matches: 5. The CDR3 loop spans 14 amino acids. Germline V gene sequence: CDR1 GTSNPN, CDR2 SVGIG (reference sequence). For the CDR3, the DNA is TGTGCCTGGACTGGGGACAGGAGCTCCTACGAGCAGTACTTC. Its protein is CAWTGDRSSYEQYF. Complete variable domain (other parts from reference TRBV30 and TRBJ2-7): SQTIHQWPATLVQPVGSPLSLECTVEGTSNPNLYWYRQAAGRGLQLLFYSVGIGQISSEVPQNLSASRPQDRQFILSSKKLLLSDSGFYLCAWTGDRSSYEQYFGPGTRLTVT.

The V gene is TRBV5-6, the J gene TRBJ2-1, with D possibly matching TRBD1 (6 bases). The CDR3 extends over 14 amino acids. Per the germline V gene, CDR1 is SGHDT and CDR2 is YYEEEE. Trimming stripped 7 bases from V and 7 bases from J, with 18 bases between. The CDR3, as DNA: TGTGCCAGCGCCTTGCCACAGGGTAGGAATGAGCAGTTCTTC. Its protein is CASALPQGRNEQFF.

CDR3 coding DNA: TGTGCCAGCAGCGTAGGTACAGGGAGTAATTCACCCCTCCACTTT. Translating it yields CASSVGTGSNSPLHF. The chain carries TRBV9 and TRBJ1-6; D is possibly TRBD1 (6 bases). The V end was cut by 0 bases, the J end by 6 bases, with 10 bases between. The CDR3 contains 15 residues. From germline, CDR1 is SGDLS and CDR2 YYNGEE.

The chain is built from TRBV30 and TRBJ2-7; weak D call: TRBD1 (6 bases). This CDR3 is 15 amino acids long. V was shortened by 5 bases and J by 3 bases, with 20 bases between the two germline ends. The germline gives CDR1 GTSNPN, CDR2 SVGIG (reference sequence). This CDR3 reads CAWSLLALGGYEQYF. CDR3 nucleotide sequence: TGTGCCTGGTCTCTCTTAGCGCTAGGGGGCTACGAGCAGTACTTC.

This chain joins TRBV7-2 and TRBJ2-7, with a possible D match to TRBD1 (6 bases). V gave up 6 bases and J gave up 5 bases, with 11 bases separating them. CDR1 and CDR2 from the germline V gene are SGHTA and FQGNSA. The CDR3 has 12 amino acids. The CDR3 spells CASRTGPHEQYF. For the CDR3, the DNA is TGTGCCAGCAGGACAGGTCCCCACGAGCAGTACTTC.

This chain connects TRBV5-8 to TRBJ2-5; 13 positions agree with TRBD2. V was pared by 0 bases and J by 5 bases, with 7 bases of the junction left unmatched. The CDR3 is 17 amino acids. CDR1 is SGHTS and CDR2 is YDEGEE in the germline V gene. CDR3 coding DNA: TGTGCCAGCAGCTTGGGACTAGCGGGGGGCCGGGCGGAGACCCAGTACTTC. As protein: CASSLGLAGGRAETQYF.

The rearrangement joins TRBV9 to TRBJ2-7, with D maybe TRBD1 (6 bases). CDR1 and CDR2 from the germline V gene are SGDLS and YYNGEE. V dropped 0 bases and J dropped 3 bases, with 10 bases sitting between them. The CDR3 covers 14 residues. CDR3 in DNA: TGTGCCAGCAGCGTAGAAGGGGGAGTCTACGAGCAGTACTTC. Its protein product is CASSVEGGVYEQYF.

To note about this clone: The same CDR3 is also encoded by other DNA sequences in this sample. Here the CDR3 reads CASSLEASGNTIYF. The CDR3, as DNA: TGCGCCAGCAGCTTGGAAGCCTCTGGAAACACCATATATTTT. V and J are TRBV5-1 and TRBJ1-3; D ambiguous. Trimming shortened V by 0 bases and J by 0 bases, and 4 bases separated the two germline ends. The CDR3 has 14 residues. Per germline, CDR1 SGHRS and CDR2 YFSETQ.

This clone was recorded once. The chain joins TRBV10-3 to TRBJ2-5, with D maybe TRBD2 (5 bases). V was pared by 3 bases and J by 2 bases, with 10 bases between. There are 14 residues in the CDR3. Germline loops: CDR1 ENHRY, CDR2 SYGVKD. The CDR3: CAISDSGVQETQYF. The CDR3 coding sequence is TGTGCCATCAGTGACTCCGGGGTACAAGAGACCCAGTACTTC.

This clone occurred once. This sequence joins TRBV6-1 and TRBJ1-2, with TRBD1 matching over 9 bases. There are 14 residues in the CDR3. Trimming cost V 8 bases and J 5 bases; bases outside gene matches: 9. Germline V gene lookup returns CDR1 MNHNS and CDR2 SASEGT. CDR3 coding DNA: TGTGCCAGCTCCCGACAGGGGGAAGGGTATGGCTACACCTTC. It codes for CASSRQGEGYGYTF.